These T cell receptor beta chains were read from a single sample in a study of blood T cell repertoires in COVID-19. Sequencing was performed with immunoSEQ multiplex PCR; in TCRdb, only in-frame clones are kept and a portion is missing. The repertoire consists of approximately 74,000 clones, with 84% occurring once and the leading ten covering approximately 35%. The material sequenced was peripheral blood. Receptors originate from a man aged 70 or older with acute or convalescent COVID-19. Both conserved end residues are part of each CDR3. Fields, in order: V gene, J gene, clone size, D gene, CDR3 DNA, CDR3 protein. The D gene is left open where the match is weak. The listing skips clone size in some rows; elsewhere it reads once, few, many or a size class.

TRBV5-1	TRBJ2-1	-	-	TGCGCCAGCAGCTTCGAAGGGAGCTCCTACAATGAGCAGTTCTTC	CASSFEGSSYNEQFF
TRBV9	TRBJ2-1	once	-	TGTGCCAGCAGCGTAGGGTCTGCTAATCTGGAGATTGAGCAGTTCTTC	CASSVGSANLEIEQFF
TRBV5-6	TRBJ1-4	-	-	TGTGCCAGCAGCTTGGGAGGGTTTAGGAATGAAAAACTGTTTTTT	CASSLGGFRNEKLFF
TRBV5-1	TRBJ2-3	-	TRBD1	TGCGCCAGCAGCTTGGGGACCCGGGACAGTAAAGATACGCAGTATTTT	CASSLGTRDSKDTQYF
TRBV7-2	TRBJ1-5	-	TRBD1	TGTGCCAGCAGCTCGACAGGGGTAGGGGGACAGCCCCAGCATTTT	CASSSTGVGGQPQHF
TRBV23-1	TRBJ2-7	once	-	TGCGCCAGCAGTCGACCGGGAGAGCAGTACTTC	CASSRPGEQYF
TRBV27	TRBJ2-2	-	TRBD1	TGTGCCAGCAGTTTAAGGGCCGGGACAGGGAACACCGGGGAGCTGTTTTTT	CASSLRAGTGNTGELFF
TRBV18	TRBJ2-7	-	TRBD1	TGTGCCAGCTCACCACTAGGGACAGCATACGAGCAGTACTTC	CASSPLGTAYEQYF
TRBV19	TRBJ1-5	few	-	TGTGCCAGTAGTATTTCACAGAACAATCAGCCCCAGCATTTT	CASSISQNNQPQHF
TRBV27	TRBJ2-7	-	TRBD2	TGTGCCAGCAGTAGGGCACAGCGGGGTCCCTACGAGCAGTACTTC	CASSRAQRGPYEQYF
TRBV19	TRBJ2-2	once	-	TGTGCCAGTAGTATACCCCGGGGAGGGAACACCGGGGAGCTGTTTTTT	CASSIPRGGNTGELFF
TRBV7-3	TRBJ2-3	-	-	TGTGCCAGCAGCTTCGGACTATTGGATACGCAGTATTTT	CASSFGLLDTQYF
TRBV2	TRBJ2-3	-	-	TGTGGCAGCGTCCCGGGATTCACAGATACGCAGTATTTT	CGSVPGFTDTQYF
TRBV28	TRBJ2-2	-	TRBD2	TGTGCCAGCAGTTCGTGGACTAGCGGGGGGAACACCGGGGAGCTGTTTTTT	CASSSWTSGGNTGELFF
TRBV11-2	TRBJ2-1	-	-	TGTGCCAGCAGCTTCCAGGTCGGGGACCAGCGGGCGGAGCAGTTCTTC	CASSFQVGDQRAEQFF
TRBV7-2	TRBJ1-1	-	-	TGTGCCAGCAGCCCTGCGGGTATAAAGAACACTGAAGCTTTCTTT	CASSPAGIKNTEAFF
TRBV6-6	TRBJ2-1	once	-	TGTGCCAGCAGTGACTACATCAGTGAGCAGTTCTTC	CASSDYISEQFF
TRBV30	TRBJ1-2	-	-	TGTGCCTGGAGTCCACGGAGGGGAGGTAGAGCTGGCTACACCTTC	CAWSPRRGGRAGYTF
TRBV28	TRBJ2-3	-	-	TGTGCCATCAGAGGGGGCGGGGTAGATACGCAGTATTTT	CAIRGGGVDTQYF
TRBV6-1	TRBJ2-3	-	TRBD2	TGTGCCAGCAGTTGGGGGACTAGCGACCCAGATACGCAGTATTTT	CASSWGTSDPDTQYF
TRBV21-1	TRBJ2-7	-	-	TGTGCCAGCAGCAAGGAGGGGACAGGTAGCTCCTACGAGCAGTACTTC	CASSKEGTGSSYEQYF
TRBV7-3	TRBJ1-2	-	TRBD1	TGTGCCAGCAGCTCCCGGGACAGGGGTGGAGTAGGTGGCTACACCTTC	CASSSRDRGGVGGYTF
TRBV5-4	TRBJ1-4	once	-	TGTGCCAGCAGCCTCAAGACAGGAAAATCGGAAAAACTGTTTTTT	CASSLKTGKSEKLFF
TRBV24-1	TRBJ1-3	once	-	TGTGCCACCCACCTTCGGGGATCTGGAAACACCATATATTTT	CATHLRGSGNTIYF
TRBV15	TRBJ1-6	-	-	TGTGCCACCAGCAGAGAGGGGCCGAATTCACCCCTCCACTTT	CATSREGPNSPLHF
TRBV27	TRBJ2-7	-	TRBD1	TGTGCCAGCAGGAGGGGACAGGGCACCTACGAGCAGTACTTC	CASRRGQGTYEQYF
TRBV7-6	TRBJ2-7	-	TRBD2	TGTGCCAGCAGCTTAGAAGCGTCCTCACTAGCGGGAGGCGTTTACGAGCAGTACTTC	CASSLEASSLAGGVYEQYF
TRBV25-1	TRBJ2-6	-	-	TGTGCCAGCAGTACTCCTGGGGCCAACGTCCTGACTTTC	CASSTPGANVLTF
TRBV14	TRBJ2-3	once	-	TGTGCCACTCACAGAGCTACGGGGGTCCCAGATACGCAGTATTTT	CATHRATGVPDTQYF
TRBV5-1	TRBJ2-7	-	TRBD2	TGCGCCAGCAGCTCTCCCCGGGTTAGCGGGAGATACGAGCAGTACTTC	CASSSPRVSGRYEQYF
TRBV9	TRBJ2-2	-	TRBD2	TGTGCCAGCCGGGGGGCCGGGGAGCTGTTTTTT	CASRGAGELFF
TRBV6-5	TRBJ1-6	-	TRBD1	TGTGCCAGCAGTTGGGACAGGGGGCGAAATTCACCCCTCCACTTT	CASSWDRGRNSPLHF
TRBV4-3	TRBJ1-2	-	-	TGCGCCAGCAGCCATTTAGGCAGGACTAACTATGGCTACACCTTC	CASSHLGRTNYGYTF
TRBV19	TRBJ1-5	-	-	TGTGCCAGTCGTCGGCAGGGCAGCAATCAGCCCCAGCATTTT	CASRRQGSNQPQHF
TRBV12-3/TRBV12-4	TRBJ2-3	-	TRBD2	TGTGCCAGCACCTCTAGCGGGAGGAGGTATTTT	CASTSSGRRYF
TRBV2	TRBJ2-1	-	-	TGTGCCAGCCGACGAGCCCCTAGCAATGAGCAGTTCTTC	CASRRAPSNEQFF
TRBV19	TRBJ2-2	-	TRBD1	TGTGCCAGCGGGACAGGCGTAGGGGCCGGGGAGCTGTTTTTT	CASGTGVGAGELFF
TRBV19	TRBJ1-1	-	-	TGTGCCAGTAGGGCGGTGGGGGGCACTGAAGCTTTCTTT	CASRAVGGTEAFF
TRBV29-1	TRBJ1-2	-	-	TGCAGCGCCCGGGGGGGCTCTAACTATGGCTACACCTTC	CSARGGSNYGYTF
TRBV6-2/TRBV6-3	TRBJ1-1	-	-	TGTGCCAGCAGTTACTCGAGAGGTTCCATGAACACTGAAGCTTTCTTT	CASSYSRGSMNTEAFF
TRBV13	TRBJ2-5	-	-	TGTGCCAGCAGCCCCCGTACAGGCGATGAGGAGACCCAGTACTTC	CASSPRTGDEETQYF
TRBV9	TRBJ2-1	-	TRBD2	TGTGCCAGCAGCGTAGGAAGGGGACTAGCGGGAGAAGGGCAGTTCTTC	CASSVGRGLAGEGQFF
TRBV5-1	TRBJ2-7	-	TRBD2	TGCGCCAGCAGCTTGGGGTCTAGCGGGAGTGTCGAGCAGTACTTC	CASSLGSSGSVEQYF
TRBV27	TRBJ1-5	-	TRBD1	TGTGCCAGCAGTCCTAGACAGGGGGGACAGCCCCAGCATTTT	CASSPRQGGQPQHF
TRBV28	TRBJ1-1	-	-	TGTGCCAGCAGGGGCAGTTTCCCAGGTAGCGAAGGGACTGAAGCTTTCTTT	CASRGSFPGSEGTEAFF
TRBV12-3/TRBV12-4	TRBJ2-7	-	TRBD1	TGTGCCAGCAGTCCGGGACAGGGCTACGAGCAGTACTTC	CASSPGQGYEQYF
TRBV7-7	TRBJ2-5	-	TRBD2	TGTGCTAGCAGCTTAGGCGCGGGAGGGTTCGAGACCCAGTACTTC	CASSLGAGGFETQYF
TRBV10-2	TRBJ2-7	few	-	TGCGCCAGCAGTGAGTCGGAGGGCTACGAGCAGTACTTC	CASSESEGYEQYF
TRBV18	TRBJ1-1	-	-	TGTGCCAGCTCACCAACCGCAACAGGGTCGGGCACTGAAGCTTTCTTT	CASSPTATGSGTEAFF
TRBV10-3	TRBJ2-1	few	TRBD2	TGTGCCATAAATAGCGGGAATGAGCAGTTCTTC	CAINSGNEQFF